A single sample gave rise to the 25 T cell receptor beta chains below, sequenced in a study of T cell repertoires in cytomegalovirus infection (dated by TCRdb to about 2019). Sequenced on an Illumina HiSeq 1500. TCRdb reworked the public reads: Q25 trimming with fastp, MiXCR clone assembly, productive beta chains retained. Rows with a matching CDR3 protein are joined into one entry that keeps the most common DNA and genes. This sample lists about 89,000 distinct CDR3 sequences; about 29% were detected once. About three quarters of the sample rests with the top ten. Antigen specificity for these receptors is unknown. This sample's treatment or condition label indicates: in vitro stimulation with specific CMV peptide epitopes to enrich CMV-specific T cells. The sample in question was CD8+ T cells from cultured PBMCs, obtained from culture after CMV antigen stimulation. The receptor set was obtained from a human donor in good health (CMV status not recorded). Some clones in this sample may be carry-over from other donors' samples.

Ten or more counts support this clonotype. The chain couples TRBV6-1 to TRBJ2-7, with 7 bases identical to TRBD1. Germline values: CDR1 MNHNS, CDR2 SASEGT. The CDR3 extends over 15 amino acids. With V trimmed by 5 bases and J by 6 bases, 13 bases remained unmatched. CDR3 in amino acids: CASSSRGRPRGEQYF. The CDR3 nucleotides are TGTGCCAGCAGTTCTAGGGGGCGGCCCCGCGGCGAGCAGTACTTC.

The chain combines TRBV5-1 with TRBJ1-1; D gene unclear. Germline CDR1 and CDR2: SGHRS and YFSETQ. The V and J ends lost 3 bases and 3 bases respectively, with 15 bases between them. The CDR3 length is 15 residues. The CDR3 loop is CASSSLGRGYTEAFF. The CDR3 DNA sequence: TGCGCCAGCAGCTCCTTGGGAAGAGGGTACACTGAAGCTTTCTTT.

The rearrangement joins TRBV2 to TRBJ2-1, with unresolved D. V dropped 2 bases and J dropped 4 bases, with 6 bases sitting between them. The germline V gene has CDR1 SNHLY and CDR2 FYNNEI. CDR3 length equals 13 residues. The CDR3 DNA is TGTGCCAGCAGTGAAAGAGGTTACAATGAGCAGTTCTTC. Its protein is CASSERGYNEQFF.

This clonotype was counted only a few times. The DNA of the CDR3 is TGTGCCAGCAGTTACAGGGTTGCTGGGGCCAACGTCCTGACTTTC. Residues: CASSYRVAGANVLTF. The chain carries TRBV28 and TRBJ2-6, with D possibly TRBD1 on 6 matching bases. V gave up 4 bases and J gave up 2 bases, with 9 bases separating them. The CDR3 runs to 15 residues. Germline V gene sequence: CDR1 MDHEN, CDR2 SYDVKM.

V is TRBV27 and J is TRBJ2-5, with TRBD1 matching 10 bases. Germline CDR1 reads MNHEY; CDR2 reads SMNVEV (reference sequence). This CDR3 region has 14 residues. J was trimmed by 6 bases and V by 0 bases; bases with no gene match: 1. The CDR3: CASSLSGQGQTQYF. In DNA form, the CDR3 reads TGTGCCAGCAGTTTATCGGGACAGGGGCAGACCCAGTACTTC.

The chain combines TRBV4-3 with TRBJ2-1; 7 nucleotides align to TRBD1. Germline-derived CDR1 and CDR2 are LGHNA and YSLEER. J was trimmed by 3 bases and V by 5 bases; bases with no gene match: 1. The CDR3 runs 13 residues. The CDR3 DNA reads TGCGCCAGCAGCTGGGACAGCTACAATGAGCAGTTCTTC. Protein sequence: CASSWDSYNEQFF.

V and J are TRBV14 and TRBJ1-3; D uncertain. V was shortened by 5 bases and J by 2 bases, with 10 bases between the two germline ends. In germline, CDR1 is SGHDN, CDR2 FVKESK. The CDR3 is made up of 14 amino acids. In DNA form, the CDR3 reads TGTGCCAGCAGCATGGAGGCAGCTGGAAACACCATATATTTT. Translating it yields CASSMEAAGNTIYF. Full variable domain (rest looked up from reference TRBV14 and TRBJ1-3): EAGVTQFPSHSVIEKGQTVTLRCDPISGHDNLYWYRRVMGKEIKFLLHFVKESKQDESGMPNNRFLAERTGGTYSTLKVQPAELEDSGVYFCASSMEAAGNTIYFGEGSWLTVV.

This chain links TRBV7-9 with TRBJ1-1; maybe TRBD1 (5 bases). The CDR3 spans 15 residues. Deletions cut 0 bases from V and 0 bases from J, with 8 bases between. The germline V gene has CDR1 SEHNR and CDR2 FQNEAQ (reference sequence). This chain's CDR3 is CASSLAGAMNTEAFF. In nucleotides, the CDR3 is TGTGCCAGCAGCTTAGCTGGGGCCATGAACACTGAAGCTTTCTTT.

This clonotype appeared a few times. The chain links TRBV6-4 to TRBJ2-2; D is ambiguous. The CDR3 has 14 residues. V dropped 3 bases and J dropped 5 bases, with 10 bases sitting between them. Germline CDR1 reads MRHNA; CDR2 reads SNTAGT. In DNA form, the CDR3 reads TGTGCCAGCAGTGAGCCCGCCGGGACCGGGGAGCTGTTTTTT. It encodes CASSEPAGTGELFF.

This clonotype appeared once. CDR3 coding DNA: TGCAGCGTTGAAGAGTTAGACAGGGGGAAAGGCTACACCTTC. Translated: CSVEELDRGKGYTF. The chain recombines TRBV29-1 with TRBJ1-2; 9 bases are a match to TRBD1. The ends lost 0 bases at V and 8 bases at J; junction bases unmatched: 7. The CDR3 contains 14 residues. Germline CDR1 SQVTM, CDR2 ANQGSEA. Drawing the rest from reference TRBV29-1 and TRBJ1-2, the complete variable domain is SAVISQKPSRDICQRGTSLTIQCQVDSQVTMMFWYRQQPGQSLTLIATANQGSEATYESGFVIDKFPISRPNLTFSTLTVSNMSPEDSSIYLCSVEELDRGKGYTFGSGTRLTVV.

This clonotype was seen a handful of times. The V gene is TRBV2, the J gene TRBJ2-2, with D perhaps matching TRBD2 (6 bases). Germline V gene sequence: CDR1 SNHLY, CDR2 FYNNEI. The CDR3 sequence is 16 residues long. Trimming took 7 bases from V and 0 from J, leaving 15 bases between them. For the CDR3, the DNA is TGTGCCAGCACCCCAAGCGGACTAACGAACACCGGGGAGCTGTTTTTT. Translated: CASTPSGLTNTGELFF.

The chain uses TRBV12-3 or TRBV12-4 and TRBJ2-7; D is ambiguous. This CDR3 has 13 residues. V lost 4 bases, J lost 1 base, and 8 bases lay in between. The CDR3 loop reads CASSYYGSYEQYF. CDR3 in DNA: TGTGCCAGCAGTTATTACGGATCCTACGAGCAGTACTTC.

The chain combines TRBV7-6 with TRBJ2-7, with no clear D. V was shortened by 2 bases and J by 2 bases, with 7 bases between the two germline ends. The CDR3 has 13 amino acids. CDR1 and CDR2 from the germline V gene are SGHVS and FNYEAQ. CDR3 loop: CASSLTETYEQYF. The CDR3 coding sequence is TGTGCCAGCAGCTTAACGGAGACCTACGAGCAGTACTTC.

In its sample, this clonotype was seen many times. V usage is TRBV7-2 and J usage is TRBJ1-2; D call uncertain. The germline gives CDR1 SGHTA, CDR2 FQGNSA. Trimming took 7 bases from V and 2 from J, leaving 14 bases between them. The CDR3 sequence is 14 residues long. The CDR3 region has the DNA TGTGCCAGCACCCAGACGGGAAGGAACTATGGCTACACCTTC. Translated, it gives CASTQTGRNYGYTF.

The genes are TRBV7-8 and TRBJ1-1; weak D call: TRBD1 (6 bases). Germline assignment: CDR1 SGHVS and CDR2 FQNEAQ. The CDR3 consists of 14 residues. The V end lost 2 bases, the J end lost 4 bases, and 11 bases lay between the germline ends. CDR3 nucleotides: TGTGCCAGCAGCTTACAGGGGAGGGCCACTGAAGCTTTCTTT. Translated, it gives CASSLQGRATEAFF. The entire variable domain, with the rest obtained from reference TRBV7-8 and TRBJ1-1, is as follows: GAGVSQSPRYKVAKRGQDVALRCDPISGHVSLFWYQQALGQGPEFLTYFQNEAQLDKSGLPSDRFFAERPEGSVSTLKIQRTQQEDSAVYLCASSLQGRATEAFFGQGTRLTVV.

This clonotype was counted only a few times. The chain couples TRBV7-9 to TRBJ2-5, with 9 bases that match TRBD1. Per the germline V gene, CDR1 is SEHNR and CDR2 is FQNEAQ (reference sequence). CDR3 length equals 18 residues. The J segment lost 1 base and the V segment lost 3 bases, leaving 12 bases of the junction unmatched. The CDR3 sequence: CASSFTKDRGLLQETQYF. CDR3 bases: TGTGCCAGCAGCTTCACGAAGGACAGGGGACTACTCCAAGAGACCCAGTACTTC.

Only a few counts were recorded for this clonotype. The CDR3 sequence: CASGSDGILIPQHF. The DNA of the CDR3 is TGTGCCAGCGGGTCAGACGGTATATTGATCCCCCAGCATTTT. V usage is TRBV12-3 or TRBV12-4 and J usage is TRBJ1-5; D ambiguous. Trimming shortened V by 8 bases and J by 10 bases, and 21 bases separated the two germline ends. The CDR3 is 14 amino acids.

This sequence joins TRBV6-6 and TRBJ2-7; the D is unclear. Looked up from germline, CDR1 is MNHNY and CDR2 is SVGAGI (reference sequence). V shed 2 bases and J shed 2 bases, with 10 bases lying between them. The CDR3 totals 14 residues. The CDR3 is CASSYGSSPYEQYF. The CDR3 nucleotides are TGTGCCAGCAGTTACGGGTCATCGCCCTACGAGCAGTACTTC.

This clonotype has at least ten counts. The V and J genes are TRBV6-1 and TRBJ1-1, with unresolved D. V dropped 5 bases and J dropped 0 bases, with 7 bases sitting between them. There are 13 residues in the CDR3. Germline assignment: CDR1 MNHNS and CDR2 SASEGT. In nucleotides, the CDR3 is TGTGCCAGCAGTACAGTAGTGAACACTGAAGCTTTCTTT. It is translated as CASSTVVNTEAFF.

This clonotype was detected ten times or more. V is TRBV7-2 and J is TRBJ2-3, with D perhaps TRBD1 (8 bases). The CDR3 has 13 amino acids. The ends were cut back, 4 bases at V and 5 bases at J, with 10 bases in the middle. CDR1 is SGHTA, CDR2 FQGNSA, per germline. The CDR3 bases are TGTGCCAGCAGCTACAGGGGGGGAGATACGCAGTATTTT. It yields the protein CASSYRGGDTQYF.

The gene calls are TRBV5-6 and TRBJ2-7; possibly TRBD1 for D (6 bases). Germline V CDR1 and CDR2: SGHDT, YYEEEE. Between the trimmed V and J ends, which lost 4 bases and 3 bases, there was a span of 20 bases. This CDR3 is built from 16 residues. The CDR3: CASSPWTALRVYEQYF. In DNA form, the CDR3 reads TGTGCCAGCAGCCCCTGGACAGCCCTAAGGGTCTACGAGCAGTACTTC.

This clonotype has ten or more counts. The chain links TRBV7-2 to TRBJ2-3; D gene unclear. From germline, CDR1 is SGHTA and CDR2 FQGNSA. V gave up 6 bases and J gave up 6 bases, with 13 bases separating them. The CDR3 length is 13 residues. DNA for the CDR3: TGTGCCAGCAGTCGACGGGCCGGTGATACGCAGTATTTT. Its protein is CASSRRAGDTQYF. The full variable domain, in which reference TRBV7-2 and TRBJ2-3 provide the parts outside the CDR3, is GAGVSQSPSNKVTEKGKDVELRCDPISGHTALYWYRQSLGQGLEFLIYFQGNSAPDKSGLPSDRFSAERTGGSVSTLTIQRTQQEDSAVYLCASSRRAGDTQYFGPGTRLTVL.

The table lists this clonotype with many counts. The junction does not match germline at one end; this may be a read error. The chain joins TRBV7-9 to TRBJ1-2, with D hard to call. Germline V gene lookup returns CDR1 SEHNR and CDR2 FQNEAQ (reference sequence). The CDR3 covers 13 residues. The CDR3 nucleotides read TGTGCCAGCAGCGTAGCGGAGAACTATGGCTACACCTTC. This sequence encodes CASSVAENYGYTF.

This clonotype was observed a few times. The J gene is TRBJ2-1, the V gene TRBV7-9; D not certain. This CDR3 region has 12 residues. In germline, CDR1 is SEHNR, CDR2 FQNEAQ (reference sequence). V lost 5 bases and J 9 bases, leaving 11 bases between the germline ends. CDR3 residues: CASSVGASEQFF. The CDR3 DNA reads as TGTGCCAGCAGCGTCGGAGCTTCTGAGCAGTTCTTC. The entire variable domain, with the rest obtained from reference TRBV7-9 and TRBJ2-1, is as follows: DTGVSQNPRHKITKRGQNVTFRCDPISEHNRLYWYRQTLGQGPEFLTYFQNEAQLEKSRLLSDRFSAERPKGSFSTLEIQRTEQGDSAMYLCASSVGASEQFFGPGTRLTVL.

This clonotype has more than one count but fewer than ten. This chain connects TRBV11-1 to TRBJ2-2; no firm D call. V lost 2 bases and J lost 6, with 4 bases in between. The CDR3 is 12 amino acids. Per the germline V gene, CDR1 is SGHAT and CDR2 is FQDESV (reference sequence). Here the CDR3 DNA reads TGTGCCAGCAGCTTAAAATCCGGGGAGCTGTTTTTT. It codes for CASSLKSGELFF.